This T cell receptor beta chain was obtained from a study of T-cell memory formation after mild COVID-19. CDR1 is LGHDT and CDR2 is YNNKEL in the germline V gene (reference sequence). This CDR3 has 14 residues. Losses at the gene ends were 7 bases for V and 2 bases for J; bases not matched to a gene: 6. This clonotype has only a few counts. TCRdb re-derived calls from the 5' RACE reads in MiXCR, one entry per CDR3 protein. Of 190,000 or so distinct CDR3 sequences in the sample, 10% to 13% were seen once. The origin of this receptor is a man aged 18 to 29 who had mild COVID-19 (a few samples of this study predate the infection). Cell type and time point are not known. The genes are TRBV3-1 and TRBJ2-5; TRBD2 matches 8 bases. The sequencing input was PBMCs or a T cell subset sorted from them (not recorded which). CDR3 coding DNA: TGTGCCAGCAACAGCGGGGGACCACAAGAGACCCAGTACTTC. This gives the protein CASNSGGPQETQYF.